Sequencing of this T cell receptor beta chain was carried out in a study of shared clonotypes between healthy human individuals (dated by TCRdb to 2018 to 2020). The study in broad terms: The cohort included a few men and a couple of women between 18 and 49 years of age. To estimate repertoire size and how much clonotypes are shared between individuals, the study performed deep sequencing of blood TCR repertoires from about five healthy adults. To increase sequencing depth and limit assay-specific biases, TCR repertoire library preparation and sequencing were carried out by different laboratories using diverse techniques. Each donor's leukapheresis produced roughly between about 0.9 and 9.5 billion PBMCs. The paper's findings and limits, for the study overall: Because the study included only a small number of donors, the genetic and exposure-history diversity represented was limited. Based on pairwise subsampling, the degree of clonotype sharing among donors was expected to be affected by sequencing depth. Only blood was sampled, and tissue TCR repertoires likely differ from those in blood.

Donors were healthy HIV-negative adults with no recently reported acute infections or vaccinations. All donors were Caucasian adults living in Nashville, Tennessee, USA. For unsorted samples, 75 million to 90 million PBMCs were counted and genomic DNA was extracted with the QIAamp DNA Blood Mini kit. After blood collection by leukapheresis, PBMCs were isolated using Ficoll-Histopaque density gradient centrifugation and then cryopreserved in the vapor phase of liquid nitrogen. V lost 5 bases and J lost 2 bases; the stretch between them is 14 bases long. Taken from cysteine to phenylalanine, the CDR3 has 14 residues. The entry retains the CDR3 DNA only, 42 bases that are in frame from base 1. The germline V gene sets CDR1 to SGHRS and CDR2 to YFSETQ. This clone appeared once. Its recognized antigen is unknown. No much larger clone is present one base from it, and per-base qualities are unavailable. Using the deep immunoSEQ assay, multiplex PCR amplified TCR CDR3 regions from genomic DNA. For each cell subset, the extracted genomic DNA was distributed evenly across all wells of several immunoSEQ 96-well plates, and each plate served as one replicate. For unsorted PBMC, roughly 330 ng genomic DNA, equal to 25,000 to 35,000 T cell genomes, was loaded into each replicate PCR. Ten immunoSEQ deep assay plates were used to sequence unsorted PBMC genomic DNA. The purified libraries were quantified using a Qubit 3.0 fluorometer, sized with a Bioanalyzer 2100, and then quantified again using the KAPA Library Quantification kit. A separate single-read 150-cycle Illumina NextSeq 550 flow cell was used to sequence each immunoSEQ 96-well plate. Regarding the original processing steps: Because the immunoSEQ output included only junctional sequences and no quality scores, the filtering could not be the same as the filtering used for full-length reads. To assign V/J genes and CDR3, sequences were annotated against IMGT germline references using PyIR, a Python wrapper for IgBLAST v1.9. Reads were filtered out if the reads had weak V/J assignments (E-value above 1e-6), no CDR3, stop codons, out-of-frame junctions, or ambiguous translated residues. A V3J clonotype was defined by an identical inferred V gene, J gene, and CDR3 amino acid sequence. To compute the percentage overlap between repertoires, the number of shared unique clonotypes was divided by the size of the smaller repertoire. RTK rarefaction, the Chao1 estimator, and Recon v2.1 estimates of unobserved clonotypes were used to assess repertoire richness. TCRdb retrieved this table from immuneACCESS and kept in-frame rearrangements only. Not all clones are present; in checked studies, unresolved V genes account for under half, and no reason is known for the remainder. Clone size and V and J calls were adopted from that table, with D and trimming inferred from the DNA. The table for this sample lists over 400,000 clones; 70% to 85% of them were counted only once. Around 12% of the sample is taken by the ten largest.

This TCR was sampled from a woman between 35 and 50 years old in good health. Some clones in this sample may be carry-over from other donors' samples. The rearranged segments are TRBV5-1 and TRBJ2-7; confidence is insufficient to name the D gene. The specimen was PBMCs. In nucleotide form, the sequence is TGCGCCAGCAGGGGAAGCGAAGTTCCCTACGAGCAGTACTTC. It encodes CASRGSEVPYEQYF.